The T cell receptor (beta chain) described here comes from a study of control samples from healthy donors and cancer patients. The repertoire was sequenced with immunoSEQ multiplex PCR; TCRdb's copy has only in-frame clones and lacks some. Its table lists fewer than 250,000 clones. This CDR3 comprises 12 residues. Trimming pared 5 bases from V and 2 bases from J, leaving 4 bases between. Germline V gene lookup returns CDR1 SGHDT and CDR2 YYEEEE. The TCR was taken from a woman aged 30 to 39 in good health. Material for sequencing was blood. The V gene is TRBV5-6, the J gene TRBJ2-2; D not certain. CDR3: CASSFNTGELFF. In DNA form, the CDR3 reads TGTGCCAGCAGTTTTAACACCGGGGAGCTGTTTTTT.